This T cell receptor beta chain was recovered during a study of CD8 T cells in Susac syndrome. Reverse transcription of roughly 0.5 to 1 ug RNA was carried out with random hexamers. TCRdb reprocessed the immunoSEQ multiplex PCR reads via MiXCR and lists one record per CDR3 protein. Of approximately 140,000 distinct CDR3 sequences listed, 95% are singletons. The CDR3 extends over 13 amino acids. The J segment lost 4 bases and the V segment lost 10 bases, leaving 8 bases of the junction unmatched. Germline CDR1 and CDR2: SGHNT and YYREEE (reference sequence). The chain recombines TRBV5-4 with TRBJ2-5, with TRBD1 matching 9 bases. The clonotype comes from a human donor with multiple sclerosis. Sequences were obtained from CD4+ T cells from PBMCs. CDR3 in DNA: TGTGCCGCACAGGGGGCGCGAGGAGAGACCCAGTACTTC. This sequence encodes CAAQGARGETQYF. The entire variable domain, with the rest obtained from reference TRBV5-4 and TRBJ2-5, is as follows: ETGVTQSPTHLIKTRGQQVTLRCSSQSGHNTVSWYQQALGQGPQFIFQYYREEENGRGNFPPRFSGLQFPNYSSELNVNALELDDSALYLCAAQGARGETQYFGPGTRLLVL.